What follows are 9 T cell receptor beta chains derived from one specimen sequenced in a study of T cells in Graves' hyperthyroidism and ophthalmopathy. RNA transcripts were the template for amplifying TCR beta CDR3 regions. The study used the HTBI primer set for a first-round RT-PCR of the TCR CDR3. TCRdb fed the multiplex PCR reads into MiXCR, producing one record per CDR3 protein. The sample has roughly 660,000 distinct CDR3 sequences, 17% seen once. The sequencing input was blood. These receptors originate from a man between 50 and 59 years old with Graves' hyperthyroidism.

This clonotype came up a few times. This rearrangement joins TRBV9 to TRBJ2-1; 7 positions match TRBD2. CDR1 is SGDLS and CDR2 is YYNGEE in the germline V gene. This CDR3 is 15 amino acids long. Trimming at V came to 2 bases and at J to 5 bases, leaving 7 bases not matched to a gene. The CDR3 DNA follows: TGTGCCAGCAGCGTGGGACCCCGGGGGGACAATGAGCAGTTCTTC. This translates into CASSVGPRGDNEQFF. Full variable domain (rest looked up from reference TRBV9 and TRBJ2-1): DSGVTQTPKHLITATGQRVTLRCSPRSGDLSVYWYQQSLDQGLQFLIQYYNGEERAKGNILERFSAQQFPDLHSELNLSSLELGDSALYFCASSVGPRGDNEQFFGPGTRLTVL.

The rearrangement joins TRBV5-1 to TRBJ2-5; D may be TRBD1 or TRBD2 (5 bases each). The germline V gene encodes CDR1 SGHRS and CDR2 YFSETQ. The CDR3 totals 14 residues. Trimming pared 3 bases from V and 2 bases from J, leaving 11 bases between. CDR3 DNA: TGCGCCAGCAGCTCCGGGACGGCTCAAGAGACCCAGTACTTC. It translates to CASSSGTAQETQYF. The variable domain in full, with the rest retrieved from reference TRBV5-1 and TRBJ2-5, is KAGVTQTPRYLIKTRGQQVTLSCSPISGHRSVSWYQQTPGQGLQFLFEYFSETQRNKGNFPGRFSGRQFSNSRSEMNVSTLELGDSALYLCASSSGTAQETQYFGPGTRLLVL.

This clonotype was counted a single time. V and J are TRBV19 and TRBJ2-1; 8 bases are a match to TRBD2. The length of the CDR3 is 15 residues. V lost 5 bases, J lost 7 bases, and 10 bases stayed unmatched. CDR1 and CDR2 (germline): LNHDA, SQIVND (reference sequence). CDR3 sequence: CASSAGSGSKNEQFF. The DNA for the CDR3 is TGTGCCAGTAGTGCAGGCAGCGGGAGTAAGAATGAGCAGTTCTTC.

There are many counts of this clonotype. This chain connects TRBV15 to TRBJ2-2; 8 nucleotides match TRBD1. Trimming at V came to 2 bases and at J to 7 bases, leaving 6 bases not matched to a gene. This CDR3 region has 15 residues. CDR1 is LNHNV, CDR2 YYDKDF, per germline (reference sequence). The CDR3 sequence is CATSRPGGNSGELFF. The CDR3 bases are TGTGCCACCAGCAGACCAGGGGGCAATAGCGGGGAGCTGTTTTTT.

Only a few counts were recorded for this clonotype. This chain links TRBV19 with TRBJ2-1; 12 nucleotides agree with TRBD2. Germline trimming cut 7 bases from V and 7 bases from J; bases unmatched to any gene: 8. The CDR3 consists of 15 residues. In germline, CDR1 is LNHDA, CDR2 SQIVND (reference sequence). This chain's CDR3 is CASTLMTSGRNEQFF. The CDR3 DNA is TGTGCCAGTACCCTTATGACTAGCGGGAGAAATGAGCAGTTCTTC.

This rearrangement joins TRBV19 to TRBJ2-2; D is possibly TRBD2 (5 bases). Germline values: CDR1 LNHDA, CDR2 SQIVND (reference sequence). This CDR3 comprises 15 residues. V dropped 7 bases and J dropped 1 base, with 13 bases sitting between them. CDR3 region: CASMPRSGNTGELFF. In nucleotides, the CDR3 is TGTGCCAGTATGCCCCGAAGCGGGAACACCGGGGAGCTGTTTTTT.

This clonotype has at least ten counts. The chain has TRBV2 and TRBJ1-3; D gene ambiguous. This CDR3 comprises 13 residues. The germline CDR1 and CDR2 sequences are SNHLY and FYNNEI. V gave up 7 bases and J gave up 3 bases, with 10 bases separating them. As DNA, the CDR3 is TGTGCCAGCATGAGCGGGGTTGGAAACACCATATATTTT. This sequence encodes CASMSGVGNTIYF. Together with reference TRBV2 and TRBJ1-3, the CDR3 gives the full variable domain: EPEVTQTPSHQVTQMGQEVILRCVPISNHLYFYWYRQILGQKVEFLVSFYNNEISEKSEIFDDQFSVERPDGSNFTLKIRSTKLEDSAMYFCASMSGVGNTIYFGEGSWLTVV.

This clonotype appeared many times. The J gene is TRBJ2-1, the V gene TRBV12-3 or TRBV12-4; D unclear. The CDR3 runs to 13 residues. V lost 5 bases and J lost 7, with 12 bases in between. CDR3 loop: CASSQRTLNEQFF. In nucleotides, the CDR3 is TGTGCCAGCAGTCAACGGACCCTTAATGAGCAGTTCTTC.

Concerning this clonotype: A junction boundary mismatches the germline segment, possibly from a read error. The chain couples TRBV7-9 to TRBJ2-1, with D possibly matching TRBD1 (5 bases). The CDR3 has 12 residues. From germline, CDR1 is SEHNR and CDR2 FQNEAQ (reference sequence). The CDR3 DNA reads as TGTGCCAGCAGCCAGGGTGGTTTCACCGCCCTCTTC. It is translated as CASSQGGFTALF.